Following are 21 T cell receptor beta chains from one sample sequenced in a study of identical twins. TCRdb re-derived calls from the 5' RACE reads in MiXCR, one entry per CDR3 protein. The data show around 490,000 distinct CDR3 sequences, 13% to 15% seen once. This sample also belongs to another study, concerning yellow fever vaccine responses in identical twins.

Material: CD4+ T cells sorted from blood. The origin of the receptors is a young woman in good health.

The rearrangement links TRBV3-1 to TRBJ2-2, with D perhaps matching TRBD2 (5 bases). V lost 4 bases, J lost 5 bases, and 14 bases lay in between. This CDR3 comprises 15 residues. CDR1 is LGHDT, CDR2 YNNKEL, per germline (reference sequence). The CDR3 nucleotides read TGTGCCAGCAGCCGTACTAGTGGTAAAACCGGGGAGCTGTTTTTT. As protein: CASSRTSGKTGELFF.

The rearrangement links TRBV12-2 to TRBJ1-2; the tabulated D call, TRBD1, remains unverified against the DNA. TRBV12-2 is noted as a pseudogene. This CDR3 has 17 amino acids. In DNA form, the CDR3 reads TGTGCAAGTCGCTTAGCGAATATGAGGGGGGCTAACTATGGCTACACCTTC. This codes for CASRLANMRGANYGYTF.

The CDR3 coding sequence is TGTGCCAGCAGTTTTGTCAGGACAGTGGCCGGGGAGCTGTTTTTT. Residues: CASSFVRTVAGELFF. The rearrangement links TRBV27 to TRBJ2-2, with a possible D match to TRBD1 (6 bases). Germline V gene lookup returns CDR1 MNHEY and CDR2 SMNVEV (reference sequence). Trimming shortened V by 3 bases and J by 6 bases, and 14 bases separated the two germline ends. The CDR3 totals 15 residues.

The chain links TRBV5-1 to TRBJ2-3; D is perhaps TRBD2 (6 bases). Germline-derived CDR1 and CDR2 are SGHRS and YFSETQ. V was trimmed by 4 bases and J by 4 bases, leaving 16 bases between them. The CDR3 sequence is 15 residues long. As DNA, the CDR3 is TGCGCCAGCAGCCCCGGGGGTGGACCCGCAGATACGCAGTATTTT. Translation gives CASSPGGGPADTQYF.

The rearrangement links TRBV5-1 to TRBJ2-3; 10 bases are a match to TRBD2. This CDR3 is built from 19 residues. Germline trimming cut 5 bases from V and 1 base from J; bases unmatched to any gene: 16. CDR1 SGHRS and CDR2 YFSETQ come from the germline V gene. Written as DNA, the CDR3 is TGCGCCAGCAGTCCGAGCTTGGGTAGCGGGAGGATAGGCACAGATACGCAGTATTTT. Encoded protein: CASSPSLGSGRIGTDTQYF.

This clonotype showed up many times. The chain recombines TRBV10-3 with TRBJ2-3; 7 nucleotides agree with TRBD2. CDR1 is ENHRY, CDR2 SYGVKD, per germline. With V trimmed by 3 bases and J by 4 bases, 1 base remained unmatched. The CDR3 is made up of 13 amino acids. DNA for the CDR3: TGTGCCATCAGTGATCGGGGGGCAGATACGCAGTATTTT. This gives the protein CAISDRGADTQYF.

This clonotype was counted a few times. CDR3 DNA: TGTGCCAGACCTCTAACTAGCGGCGGCACAGATACGCAGTATTTT. Amino acid sequence: CARPLTSGGTDTQYF. The chain has TRBV27 and TRBJ2-3; 8 positions agree with TRBD2. Unmatched junction bases numbered 9, after V lost 9 bases and J lost 1 base. Per germline, CDR1 MNHEY and CDR2 SMNVEV (reference sequence). The CDR3 length is 15 residues.

CDR3 loop: CSVGGTGDYGYTF. CDR3 nucleotides: TGCAGCGTTGGCGGGACAGGGGACTATGGCTACACCTTC. The chain employs TRBV29-1 and TRBJ1-2; 10 bases are a match to TRBD1. The CDR3 length is 13 residues. V dropped 4 bases and J dropped 3; count of bases not matched to a gene: 2. Germline CDR1 and CDR2: SQVTM and ANQGSEA.

This chain joins TRBV6-1 and TRBJ2-5; 10 positions agree with TRBD2. The CDR3 consists of 17 residues. J lost 1 base, V lost 4 bases, and 9 bases had no gene match. Per the germline V gene, CDR1 is MNHNS and CDR2 is SASEGT. CDR3 loop: CASSGRTSGAFQETQYF. For the CDR3, the DNA is TGTGCCAGCAGTGGCCGAACTAGCGGGGCCTTCCAAGAGACCCAGTACTTC.

The table lists this clonotype with a few counts. This chain links TRBV12-3 or TRBV12-4 with TRBJ1-5; tentative D call: TRBD1 (5 bases). The V end lost 8 bases, the J end lost 1 base, and 12 bases lay between the germline ends. This CDR3 region has 14 residues. The DNA for the CDR3 is TGTGCCAGCGTTGGGGGTTGGAGCAATCAGCCCCAGCATTTT. It translates to CASVGGWSNQPQHF.

The CDR3 DNA sequence: TGTGCCATCAGTGGCGGCGGGAACAACAATGAGCAGTTCTTC. Its translation is CAISGGGNNNEQFF. This chain links TRBV10-3 with TRBJ2-1; possibly TRBD2 for D (6 bases). Germline V gives CDR1 ENHRY, CDR2 SYGVKD. CDR3 length: 14 residues. V was cut by 4 bases and J by 5 bases, with 12 bases left in between.

The rearrangement links TRBV5-1 to TRBJ2-1, with TRBD2 identical over 10 bases. V dropped 0 bases and J dropped 5; count of bases not matched to a gene: 5. Germline lookup yields CDR1 SGHRS and CDR2 YFSETQ. This CDR3 has 16 residues. The CDR3 nucleotides read TGCGCCAGCAGCTTGGGGTGGCTAGCGGGAGACAATGAGCAGTTCTTC. Amino acid sequence: CASSLGWLAGDNEQFF.

The rearrangement joins TRBV9 to TRBJ2-6, with unresolved D. Trimming took off 0 bases at V and 0 bases at J, with 7 bases between the two ends. This CDR3 region has 16 residues. Germline CDR1 is SGDLS and CDR2 is YYNGEE. The DNA for the CDR3 is TGTGCCAGCAGCGTAGGGGTTAGCTCTGGGGCCAACGTCCTGACTTTC. Encoded protein: CASSVGVSSGANVLTF.

This clonotype was recorded a few times. The chain couples TRBV10-1 to TRBJ2-3; possible D gene TRBD2, 6 bases. The V gene's germline CDR1 is WNHNN and CDR2 SYGVQD (reference sequence). The V and J ends lost 2 bases and 2 bases respectively, with 14 bases between them. The CDR3 spans 16 residues. The CDR3 DNA follows: TGCGCCAGCAGTGAGCTTGGTAGCGGACTCACAGATACGCAGTATTTT. Protein sequence: CASSELGSGLTDTQYF.

This clonotype was seen more than once but under ten times. The chain couples TRBV3-1 to TRBJ2-4; 11 bases line up with TRBD2. The V gene end was trimmed by 4 bases and the J gene end by 0 bases; junction bases not matched to a gene: 8. CDR1 and CDR2 from the germline V gene are LGHDT and YNNKEL (reference sequence). There are 18 residues in the CDR3. CDR3 residues: CASSPALAGGIAKNIQYF. For the CDR3, the DNA is TGTGCCAGCAGCCCCGCCTTAGCGGGAGGGATAGCCAAAAACATTCAGTACTTC.

The V call is TRBV6-1, the J call TRBJ2-1, with TRBD2 matching 8 bases. V shed 6 bases and J 8 bases; nucleotides not matched to a gene: 6. The germline V gene has CDR1 MNHNS and CDR2 SASEGT. CDR3 length: 13 amino acids. CDR3 residues: CASRFLRGDEQFF. The CDR3 bases are TGTGCCAGCAGGTTTCTGCGGGGGGATGAGCAGTTCTTC.

The chain combines TRBV2 with TRBJ2-3, with a tentative D call TRBD2 (5 bases). CDR3 size: 14 residues. V was cut by 7 bases and J by 5 bases, with 16 bases left in between. Germline loops: CDR1 SNHLY, CDR2 FYNNEI. For the CDR3, the DNA is TGTGCCAGCAAAAAGAGAGTCGGAGGAGATACGCAGTATTTT. Translation gives CASKKRVGGDTQYF.

This clonotype was picked up many times. V is TRBV29-1 and J is TRBJ2-1; 7 nucleotides match TRBD2. Germline loops: CDR1 SQVTM, CDR2 ANQGSEA. The CDR3 has 14 amino acids. The ends lost 7 bases at V and 5 bases at J; junction bases unmatched: 11. The CDR3 DNA reads as TGCAGCGCCAACGATTCGGGGGGAAACAATGAGCAGTTCTTC. Amino acid sequence: CSANDSGGNNEQFF.

This clonotype was found a few times. The chain joins TRBV12-3 or TRBV12-4 to TRBJ2-6, with D perhaps TRBD2 (6 bases). The CDR3 is 15 amino acids. Trimming pared 6 bases from V and 0 bases from J, leaving 9 bases between. The CDR3 sequence is CASRGGFSGANVLTF. The CDR3, as DNA: TGTGCCAGCAGGGGAGGTTTCTCTGGGGCCAACGTCCTGACTTTC.

The table lists this clonotype with a few counts. V gene TRBV10-3 combines with J gene TRBJ2-1, with 8 bases identical to TRBD2. This CDR3 is 15 amino acids long. Unmatched junction bases numbered 6, after V lost 4 bases and J lost 4 bases. CDR1 and CDR2 from the germline V gene are ENHRY and SYGVKD. Here the CDR3 DNA reads TGTGCCATCAGTGCAGCTAGCGGGTCTTACAATGAGCAGTTCTTC. Its translation is CAISAASGSYNEQFF.

This clonotype came up a few times. CDR3 amino acids: CATSDSWTVYNEQFF. CDR3 DNA sequence: TGTGCCACCAGTGACTCGTGGACAGTATACAATGAGCAGTTCTTC. V usage is TRBV24-1 and J usage is TRBJ2-1; D possibly corresponds to TRBD1 (6 bases). CDR3 length equals 15 residues. V was pared by 4 bases and J by 4 bases, with 13 bases between. Germline CDR1 and CDR2: KGHDR and SFDVKD.